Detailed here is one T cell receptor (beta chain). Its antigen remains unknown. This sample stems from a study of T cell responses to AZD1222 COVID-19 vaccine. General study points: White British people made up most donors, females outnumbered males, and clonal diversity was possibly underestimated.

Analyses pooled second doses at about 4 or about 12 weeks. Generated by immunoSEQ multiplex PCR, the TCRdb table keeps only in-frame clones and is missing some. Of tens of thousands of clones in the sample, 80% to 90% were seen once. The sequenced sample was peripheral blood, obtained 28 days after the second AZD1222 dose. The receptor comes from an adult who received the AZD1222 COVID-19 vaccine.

This chain's CDR3 is CASMEGTEGYNEQFF. CDR3 nucleotides: TGTGCCAGTATGGAAGGGACAGAAGGATACAATGAGCAGTTCTTC. V and J are TRBV19 and TRBJ2-1, with 7 bases that match TRBD1. V lost 7 bases to trimming and J lost 4 bases; unmatched junction nucleotides: 10. CDR3 size: 15 residues. In germline, CDR1 is LNHDA, CDR2 SQIVND (reference sequence).